The 13 T cell receptor beta chains in this list originate from one sample, sequenced in a study of blood T cells in healthy people across ages. With a J-beta primer mix and a sample-barcoded 5' primer, a second PCR ran about 6 to 11 cycles. TCRdb reprocessed the 5' RACE reads via MiXCR and lists one record per CDR3 protein. The table has 600,000 to 850,000 distinct CDR3 sequences, roughly 25% seen once. The sample was also reused in another study, on T cells of mothers and their children.

The sample comprised blood. These receptors all come from a boy aged 10-17 years in good health.

This clonotype appeared once. The genes are TRBV29-1 and TRBJ2-1; D is possibly TRBD2 (5 bases). The J call may be mistaken, given a closer DNA end match to TRBJ2-7. CDR3 size: 14 residues. Looked up from germline, CDR1 is SQVTM and CDR2 is ANQGSEA. DNA of the CDR3: TGCAGCACTTGCTATCCCAGACGAGGGTACGAGCAGTACTTC. This gives the protein CSTCYPRRGYEQYF.

This clonotype has a handful of counts. The CDR3 DNA reads as TGTGCCAGCAGCCAAAATGTGCTCGAGCAGTACTTC. Residues: CASSQNVLEQYF. The chain uses TRBV14 and TRBJ2-1; D is unresolved. With the DNA end fitting TRBJ2-7 better, the J assignment may be wrong. Germline V gene lookup returns CDR1 SGHDN and CDR2 FVKESK. This CDR3 contains 12 residues.

The chain uses TRBV29-1 and TRBJ2-6; D is possibly TRBD1 (5 bases). V lost 1 base and J lost 0, with 13 bases in between. This CDR3 is built from 17 residues. Looked up from germline, CDR1 is SQVTM and CDR2 is ANQGSEA. In DNA form, the CDR3 reads TGCAGCGTTGAAGTAACAGGAAAAAGCTCTGGGGCCAACGTCCTGACTTTC. Translation gives CSVEVTGKSSGANVLTF.

This clonotype has a handful of counts. This chain links TRBV20-1 with TRBJ2-5; the match to TRBD1 covers 9 bases. CDR1 and CDR2 from the germline V gene are DFQATT and SNEGSKA (reference sequence). This CDR3 spans 16 amino acids. V lost 4 bases and J lost 0; bases outside the gene matches: 9. CDR3 amino acids: CSATDRGSWDQETQYF. The CDR3, as DNA: TGCAGTGCTACAGACAGGGGGAGTTGGGACCAAGAGACCCAGTACTTC.

The CDR3 sequence is CSAPVDRTKETQYF. The CDR3 coding sequence is TGCAGTGCGCCCGTGGACAGAACTAAAGAGACCCAGTACTTC. The V gene is TRBV20-1, the J gene TRBJ2-5; perhaps TRBD1 as D (6 bases). The V end lost 6 bases, the J end lost 3 bases, and 17 bases lay between the germline ends. The CDR3 is made up of 14 amino acids. Germline V gives CDR1 DFQATT, CDR2 SNEGSKA (reference sequence).

The chain employs TRBV2 and TRBJ2-7, with 8 bases lining up with TRBD2. V shed 5 bases and J 2 bases; nucleotides not matched to a gene: 11. Looked up from germline, CDR1 is SNHLY and CDR2 is FYNNEI. This CDR3 is built from 16 residues. The CDR3 region is CASSPPFAGGAYEQYF. The CDR3 nucleotides read TGTGCCAGCAGTCCTCCTTTCGCGGGGGGCGCCTACGAGCAGTACTTC.

Concerning this clonotype: This may be a read error: a much more frequent sequence differs by one nucleotide. The J gene is TRBJ2-7, the V gene TRBV6-2 or TRBV6-3, with D maybe TRBD2 (6 bases). CDR1 MNHEY and CDR2 SVGEGT come from the germline V gene. V was trimmed by 7 bases and J by 4 bases, leaving 8 bases between them. This CDR3 has 11 residues. The CDR3 loop is CASNRGYEQYF. CDR3 sequence (DNA): TGTGCCAGCAACCGGGGGTACGAGCAGTACTTC.

The chain recombines TRBV3-1 with TRBJ2-5; the match to TRBD2 covers 14 bases. The J call is uncertain, as TRBJ2-7 better fits the DNA end. Germline CDR1 and CDR2: LGHDT and YNNKEL (reference sequence). The CDR3 length is 16 residues. CDR3 nucleotide sequence: TGTGCCAGCAGCGATCGAAGACTAGCGGGGGGGCTCGAGCAGTACTTC. Encoded protein: CASSDRRLAGGLEQYF.

The table lists this clonotype with a few counts. The chain carries TRBV29-1 and TRBJ2-4; tentatively, D is TRBD2 (7 bases). This CDR3 region has 15 residues. Per germline, CDR1 SQVTM and CDR2 ANQGSEA. V gave up 6 bases and J gave up 0 bases, with 15 bases separating them. CDR3 coding DNA: TGCAGCGTGAACAGGGAGGGGGAAGCCAAAAACATTCAGTACTTC. This encodes CSVNREGEAKNIQYF.

The chain joins TRBV29-1 to TRBJ1-2, with 11 bases fitting TRBD1. Germline V gene data show CDR1 as SQVTM and CDR2 as ANQGSEA. V gave up 7 bases and J gave up 8 bases; unmatched junction bases: 15. There are 15 residues in the CDR3. The CDR3 DNA sequence: TGCAGCGCCTCAAATCAGGGACAGGGGGTGGACGGCTACACCTTC. Protein product: CSASNQGQGVDGYTF.

This clonotype was observed a handful of times. The chain uses TRBV19 and TRBJ1-5; no clear D. The germline V gene encodes CDR1 LNHDA and CDR2 SQIVND (reference sequence). CDR3 length: 13 residues. Trimming took 4 bases from V and 5 from J, leaving 9 bases between them. Written as DNA, the CDR3 is TGTGCCAGTAGTAAGACTGGGGATCAGCCCCAGCATTTT. Its protein product is CASSKTGDQPQHF.

The chain couples TRBV29-1 to TRBJ2-3, with 9 bases identical to TRBD2. This CDR3 is 13 amino acids long. The germline V gene encodes CDR1 SQVTM and CDR2 ANQGSEA. This chain's CDR3 is CTAAAGGTDTQYF. CDR3 nucleotide sequence: TGCACCGCAGCGGCGGGAGGGACAGATACGCAGTATTTT.

V gene TRBV4-3 combines with J gene TRBJ2-1, with D hard to call. V was clipped by 1 base and J by 7 bases, with 8 bases between them. Germline CDR1 LGHNA, CDR2 YSLEER. CDR3 length: 13 amino acids. Here the CDR3 DNA reads TGCGCCAGCAGCCAAGCTAGAGCAAATGAGCAGTTCTTC. Residues: CASSQARANEQFF.